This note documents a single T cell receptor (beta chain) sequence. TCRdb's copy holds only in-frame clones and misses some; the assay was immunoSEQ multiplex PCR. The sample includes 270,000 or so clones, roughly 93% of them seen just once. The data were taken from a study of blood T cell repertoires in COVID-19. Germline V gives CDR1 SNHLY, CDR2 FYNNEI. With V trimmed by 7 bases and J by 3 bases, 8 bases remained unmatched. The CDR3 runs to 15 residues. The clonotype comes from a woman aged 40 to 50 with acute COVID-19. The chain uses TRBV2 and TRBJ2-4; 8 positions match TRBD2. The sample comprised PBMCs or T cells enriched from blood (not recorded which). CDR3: CASTAGGAIKNIQYF. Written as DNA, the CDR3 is TGTGCCAGCACGGCGGGGGGCGCGATCAAAAACATTCAGTACTTC.